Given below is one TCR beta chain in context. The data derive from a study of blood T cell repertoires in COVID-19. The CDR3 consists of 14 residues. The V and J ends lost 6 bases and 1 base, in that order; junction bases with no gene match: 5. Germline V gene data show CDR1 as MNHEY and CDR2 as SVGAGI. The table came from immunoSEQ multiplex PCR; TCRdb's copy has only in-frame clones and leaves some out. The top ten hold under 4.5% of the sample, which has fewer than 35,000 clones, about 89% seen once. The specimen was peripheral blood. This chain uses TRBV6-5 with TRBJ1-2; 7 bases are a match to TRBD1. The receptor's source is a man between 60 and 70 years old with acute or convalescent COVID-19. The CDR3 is CASRRTGVNYGYTF. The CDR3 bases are TGTGCCAGCAGAAGGACAGGAGTTAACTATGGCTACACCTTC.